This TCR beta chain was sequenced during a study of blood T cell repertoires in COVID-19. Looking at the study overall: The cDNA or gDNA used as material had been derived from T cells, B-cell-depleted T cells, or PBMCs.

Assay: immunoSEQ multiplex PCR; the TCRdb copy retains only in-frame clones and omits some. The repertoire holds hundreds of thousands of clones, with approximately 85% as singletons. In germline, CDR1 is MGHRA, CDR2 YSYEKL. The CDR3 has 15 amino acids. Trimming removed 5 bases from V and 0 bases from J, with 11 bases in between. Participants, about 18 to 90 years old, spanned around 25 US areas. Cohort allocation depended upon clinical history that participants reported. Recovery meant two consecutive negative NP/OP PCR tests, professional clearance, or resolved symptoms. This sequence originates from a young man who had recovered from COVID-19. Sequencing was done on a sample of PBMCs or T cells enriched from blood (not recorded which). The J gene is TRBJ2-1, the V gene TRBV4-1; D perhaps matches TRBD2 (5 bases). CDR3 sequence (DNA): TGCGCCAGCAGCAAAACGGGGAACTCCTACAATGAGCAGTTCTTC. It translates to CASSKTGNSYNEQFF.